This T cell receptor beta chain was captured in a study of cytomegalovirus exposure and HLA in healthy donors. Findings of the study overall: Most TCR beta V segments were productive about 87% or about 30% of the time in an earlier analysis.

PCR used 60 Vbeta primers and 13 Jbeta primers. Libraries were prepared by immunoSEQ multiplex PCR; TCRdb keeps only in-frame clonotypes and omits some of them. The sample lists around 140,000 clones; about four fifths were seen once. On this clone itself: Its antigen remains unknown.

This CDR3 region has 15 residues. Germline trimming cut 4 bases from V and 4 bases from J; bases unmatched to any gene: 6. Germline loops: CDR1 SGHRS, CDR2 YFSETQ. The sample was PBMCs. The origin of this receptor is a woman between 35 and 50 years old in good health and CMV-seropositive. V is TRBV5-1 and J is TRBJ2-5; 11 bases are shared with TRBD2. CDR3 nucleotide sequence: TGCGCCAGCAGCCAACCCCTAGCGGGAGGAGAGACCCAGTACTTC. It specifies CASSQPLAGGETQYF.